This T cell receptor beta chain was identified during a study of blood T cell repertoires in COVID-19. The wider study: From the United States, Italy and Spain came samples of acute and convalescent COVID-19. PBMCs, B-cell-depleted T cells, or T cells provided the cDNA or gDNA that made up the material.

This CDR3 is 14 amino acids long. The germline V gene encodes CDR1 SGDLS and CDR2 YYNGEE. Trimming removed 0 bases at V and 2 bases at J, with 7 bases between. As handled by the study authors: Estimates of nucleated cell counts were drawn from the amplification of reference gene primers. The repertoire was sequenced with immunoSEQ multiplex PCR; TCRdb's copy has only in-frame clones and lacks some. The V and J calls and clone size come from that table; D and trimming were worked out from the DNA. Of 230,000 or so clones listed, about 90% are singletons. The sequenced sample consisted of peripheral blood. The TCR originated in a man aged 40-50 years with active or convalescent COVID-19. V and J are TRBV9 and TRBJ2-3; D gene uncertain. The CDR3 DNA follows: TGTGCCAGCAGCGTAGCCACTTTCACAGATACGCAGTATTTT. Amino acid sequence: CASSVATFTDTQYF. Looking up the rest from reference TRBV9 and TRBJ2-3 gives the full variable domain: DSGVTQTPKHLITATGQRVTLRCSPRSGDLSVYWYQQSLDQGLQFLIQYYNGEERAKGNILERFSAQQFPDLHSELNLSSLELGDSALYFCASSVATFTDTQYFGPGTRLTVL.